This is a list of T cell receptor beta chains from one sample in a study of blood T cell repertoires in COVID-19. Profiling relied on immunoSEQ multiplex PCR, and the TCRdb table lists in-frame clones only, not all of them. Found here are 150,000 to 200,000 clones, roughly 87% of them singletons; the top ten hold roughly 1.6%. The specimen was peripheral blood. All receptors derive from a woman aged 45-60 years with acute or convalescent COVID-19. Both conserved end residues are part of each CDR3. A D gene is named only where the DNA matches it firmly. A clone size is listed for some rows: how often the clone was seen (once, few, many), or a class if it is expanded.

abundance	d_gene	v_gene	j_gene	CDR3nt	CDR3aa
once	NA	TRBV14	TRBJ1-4	TGTGCCAGCAGCCAGCTGGCTGCGGGCTCGGCTGAAAAACTGTTTTTT	CASSQLAAGSAEKLFF
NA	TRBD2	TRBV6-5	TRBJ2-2	TGTGCCAGCACCAGCGGGGCCTACACCGGGGAGCTGTTTTTT	CASTSGAYTGELFF
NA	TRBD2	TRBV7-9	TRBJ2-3	TGTGCCAGCAGCTTTCGGACTAGCGGGGGGCGCACAGATACGCAGTATTTT	CASSFRTSGGRTDTQYF
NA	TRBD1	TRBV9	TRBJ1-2	TGTGCCAGCAGCGGGCGGACAGGGCCCCCGTATGGCTACACCTTC	CASSGRTGPPYGYTF
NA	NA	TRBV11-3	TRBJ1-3	TGTGCCAGCAGCTCAGGGGCTGGAAACACCATATATTTT	CASSSGAGNTIYF
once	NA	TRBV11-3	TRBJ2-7	TGTGCCAGCAGCTTTTTCGGGACACGTAACGCGGTCGAGCAGTACTTC	CASSFFGTRNAVEQYF
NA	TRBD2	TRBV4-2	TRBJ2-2	TGTGCCAGCAGCCAAGATGATAGCGGGGGTCGGGAGCTGTTTTTT	CASSQDDSGGRELFF
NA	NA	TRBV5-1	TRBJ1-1	TGCGCCAGCAGCTTGACCCAGGGGACTGAAGCTTTCTTT	CASSLTQGTEAFF
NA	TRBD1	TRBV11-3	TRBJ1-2	TGTGCCAGCAGCCCTGGACAGGGAGACGGCTACACCTTC	CASSPGQGDGYTF
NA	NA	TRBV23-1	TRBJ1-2	TGCGCCAGCAGTGAGGTTGACTATGGCTACACCTTC	CASSEVDYGYTF
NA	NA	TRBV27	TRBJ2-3	TGTGCCAGCAGTTTAAGCCGGCGGGACACAGATACGCAGTATTTT	CASSLSRRDTDTQYF
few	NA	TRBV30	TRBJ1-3	TGTGCCTGGAGTGTATACAGAAACACCATATATTTT	CAWSVYRNTIYF
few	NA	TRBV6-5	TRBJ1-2	TGTGCCAGCAGTTCGAATCTAAACTATGGCTACACCTTC	CASSSNLNYGYTF
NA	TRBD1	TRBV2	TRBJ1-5	TGTGCCAGCAGTCAGGGGGGCAATCAGCCCCAGCATTTT	CASSQGGNQPQHF
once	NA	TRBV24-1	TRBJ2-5	TGTGCCACCAGTGATTTGAGGACAGACAAAGAGACCCAGTACTTC	CATSDLRTDKETQYF
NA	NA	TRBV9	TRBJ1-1	TGTGCCAGCAGCGTAGAAATAGGCACCCCGGGCACTGAAGCTTTCTTT	CASSVEIGTPGTEAFF
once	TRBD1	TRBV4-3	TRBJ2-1	TGCGCCAGCAGCAGCGATTCGGACAGGACATACAATGAGCAGTTCTTC	CASSSDSDRTYNEQFF
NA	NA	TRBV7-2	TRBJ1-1	TGTGCCAGCAGATATCAGGGCCTGAACACTGAAGCTTTCTTT	CASRYQGLNTEAFF
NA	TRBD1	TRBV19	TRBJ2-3	TGTGCCAGTAGTCCCGGGCGACAGGGGTGGGCAGATACGCAGTATTTT	CASSPGRQGWADTQYF
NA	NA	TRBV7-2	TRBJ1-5	TGTGCCAGCAGACTATCGGACAGCTTAAATCAGCCCCAGCATTTT	CASRLSDSLNQPQHF
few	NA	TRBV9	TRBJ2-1	TGTGCCAGCAGCCCTCTTTGGGCAGGGTCCGGTGAGCAGTTCTTC	CASSPLWAGSGEQFF
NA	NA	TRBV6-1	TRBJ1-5	TGTGCCAGCAACACACAGGGTAACAATCAGCCCCAGCATTTT	CASNTQGNNQPQHF
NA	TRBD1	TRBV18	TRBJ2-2	TGTGCCAGCTCACTGGGACAGGGAAACGGGGAGCTGTTTTTT	CASSLGQGNGELFF
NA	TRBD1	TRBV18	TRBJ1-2	TGTGCCAGCTCTCAGGGGGGCTATGGCTACACCTTC	CASSQGGYGYTF
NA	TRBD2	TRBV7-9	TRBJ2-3	TGTGCCAGCAGCTCCCCGACTAGCGTGGGATACGCAGATACGCAGTATTTT	CASSSPTSVGYADTQYF
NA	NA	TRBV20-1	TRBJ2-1	TGCAGTGCTAGTGTTAGCAACATTGAGCAGTTCTTC	CSASVSNIEQFF
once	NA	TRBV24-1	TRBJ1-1	TGTGCCACCAGTGAAACAGGGCTTGAAGCTTTCTTT	CATSETGLEAFF
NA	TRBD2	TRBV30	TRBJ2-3	TGTGCCTGGACCAAGCGGGGGGGCCCCACAGATACGCAGTATTTT	CAWTKRGGPTDTQYF
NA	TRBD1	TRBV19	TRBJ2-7	TGTGCCAGTAGTCTTGGTGACAGGGGCCACTCCTACGAGCAGTACTTC	CASSLGDRGHSYEQYF
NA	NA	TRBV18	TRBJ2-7	TGTGCCAGCTCACCGGACACCTACGAGCAGTACTTC	CASSPDTYEQYF
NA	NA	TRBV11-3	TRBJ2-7	TGTGCCAGCAGCTTAGACTTTTACTACGAGCAGTACTTC	CASSLDFYYEQYF
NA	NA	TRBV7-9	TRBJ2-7	TGTGCCAGCAGCTTGGCCCTTTGGGCAGGGATCTCCTACGAGCAGTACTTC	CASSLALWAGISYEQYF
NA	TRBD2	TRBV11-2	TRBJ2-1	TGTGCCAGCAACCGAGTGGGACTAGCGGGGGAAAGTGACAATGAGCAGTTCTTC	CASNRVGLAGESDNEQFF
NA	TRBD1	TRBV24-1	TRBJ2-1	TGTGCCACCAGTGGCACAATGGGACAGGGGGTCCCGTACAATGAGCAGTTCTTC	CATSGTMGQGVPYNEQFF
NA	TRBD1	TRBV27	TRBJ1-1	TGTGCCAGCAGTTTACACCAGGGGGACTTCATGAACACTGAAGCTTTCTTT	CASSLHQGDFMNTEAFF
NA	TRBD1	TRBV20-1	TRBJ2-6	TGCAGTGCTAGTTACCGGGACAGGGGGTCTGGGGCCAACGTCCTGACTTTC	CSASYRDRGSGANVLTF
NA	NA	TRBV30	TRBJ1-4	TGTGCCTGGAGCCCGGGGGGCCTTAATGAAAAACTGTTTTTT	CAWSPGGLNEKLFF
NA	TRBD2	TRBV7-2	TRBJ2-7	TGTGCCAGCAGGGTAGCGGGGGGGAAGCACGAGCAGTACTTC	CASRVAGGKHEQYF
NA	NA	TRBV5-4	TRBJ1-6	TGTGCCAGCAGCCCTGGGGCGGTTAATTCACCCCTCCACTTT	CASSPGAVNSPLHF
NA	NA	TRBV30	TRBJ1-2	TGTGCCTGGAGTCCTCGTACGGTATACTATGGCTACACCTTC	CAWSPRTVYYGYTF
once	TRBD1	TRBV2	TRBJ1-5	TGTGCCATTCGACAGGGGGCAAGTCAGCCCCAGCATTTT	CAIRQGASQPQHF
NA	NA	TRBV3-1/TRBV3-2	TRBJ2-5	TGTGCCAGCGGTTTTAGCGGCCAAGAGACCCAGTACTTC	CASGFSGQETQYF
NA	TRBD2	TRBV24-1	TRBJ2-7	TGTGCCACCAGTGATTCGGGACTAGGTAACGACGAGCAGTACTTC	CATSDSGLGNDEQYF
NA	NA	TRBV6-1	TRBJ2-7	TGTGCCAGCAGTTCCCCTCGCGCGACGGGCGAGCAGTACTTC	CASSSPRATGEQYF
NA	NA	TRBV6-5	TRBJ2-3	TGTGCCAGCAGTCTGAGGGGGCGGGAGGCAGATACGCAGTATTTT	CASSLRGREADTQYF
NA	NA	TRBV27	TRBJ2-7	TGTGCCAGCAGTTCTCAAAGCTTCAGGGGGCAGTACTTC	CASSSQSFRGQYF
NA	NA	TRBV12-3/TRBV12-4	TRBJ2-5	TGTGCCAGCAGACCTTTGGGACTCCAACAGTACTTC	CASRPLGLQQYF